Each of the 24 T cell receptor beta chains below was sequenced from the same sample in a study of blood T cell repertoires in COVID-19. The repertoire was sequenced with immunoSEQ multiplex PCR; TCRdb's copy has only in-frame clones and lacks some. The sample records about 180,000 clones, more than 70% being singletons. The sample was PBMCs or T cells enriched from blood (not recorded which). The receptors here all came from a man between 60 and 75 years old who had recovered from COVID-19.

The chain combines TRBV5-1 with TRBJ1-4; a possible D gene is TRBD1 (5 bases). This CDR3 has 13 amino acids. V was cut by 4 bases and J by 5 bases, with 9 bases left in between. Per the germline V gene, CDR1 is SGHRS and CDR2 is YFSETQ. CDR3 protein: CASSRGSNEKLFF. CDR3 bases: TGCGCCAGCAGCAGGGGCTCCAATGAAAAACTGTTTTTT. Together with reference TRBV5-1 and TRBJ1-4, the CDR3 gives the full variable domain: KAGVTQTPRYLIKTRGQQVTLSCSPISGHRSVSWYQQTPGQGLQFLFEYFSETQRNKGNFPGRFSGRQFSNSRSEMNVSTLELGDSALYLCASSRGSNEKLFFGSGTQLSVL.

This sequence joins TRBV9 and TRBJ1-6; 9 bases match TRBD1. CDR3 length equals 15 residues. With 0 bases clipped from V and 10 bases from J, the junction kept 5 bases outside the gene matches. Germline assignment: CDR1 SGDLS and CDR2 YYNGEE. The CDR3 DNA follows: TGTGCCAGCAGCGTAGCGAACAGGGGGCAATCACCCCTCCACTTT. This codes for CASSVANRGQSPLHF. Drawing the rest from reference TRBV9 and TRBJ1-6, the complete variable domain is DSGVTQTPKHLITATGQRVTLRCSPRSGDLSVYWYQQSLDQGLQFLIQYYNGEERAKGNILERFSAQQFPDLHSELNLSSLELGDSALYFCASSVANRGQSPLHFGNGTRLTVT.

V and J are TRBV9 and TRBJ2-7; D gene unclear. There are 14 residues in the CDR3. Trimming removed 4 bases at V and 2 bases at J, with 13 bases between. Germline V CDR1 and CDR2: SGDLS, YYNGEE. The CDR3 here is CASSPGHTTYEQYF. In DNA form, the CDR3 reads TGTGCCAGCAGCCCGGGTCATACCACCTACGAGCAGTACTTC.

In nucleotides, the CDR3 is TGTGCCAGCAGGGGGACAGGCCTTTATGGCTACACCTTC. It encodes CASRGTGLYGYTF. This sequence joins TRBV28 and TRBJ1-2, with 8 bases fitting TRBD1. The CDR3 length is 13 residues. Germline V gives CDR1 MDHEN, CDR2 SYDVKM. With V trimmed by 6 bases and J by 5 bases, 5 bases remained unmatched.

The chain's CDR3 is CASSLALGASDEQYF. The CDR3 DNA sequence: TGCGCCAGCAGCTTGGCATTGGGGGCAAGCGACGAGCAGTACTTC. This chain joins TRBV5-1 and TRBJ2-7; D possibly corresponds to TRBD1 (6 bases). V gave up 0 bases and J gave up 5 bases, with 15 bases separating them. The length of the CDR3 is 15 residues. Germline lookup yields CDR1 SGHRS and CDR2 YFSETQ.

This clone occurred once. The CDR3 DNA sequence: TGTGCCAGCAGCGTTGGCAGTGGCGGGGAGCTGTTTTTT. Encoded protein: CASSVGSGGELFF. The V gene is TRBV9, the J gene TRBJ2-2; D unresolved. Trimming took off 2 bases at V and 7 bases at J, with 9 bases between the two ends. CDR1 is SGDLS, CDR2 YYNGEE, per germline. The CDR3 spans 13 residues.

Written as DNA, the CDR3 is TGCGCCAGCAGCTTCCGACAGGGGGCCACCTACGAGCAGTACTTC. Its translation: CASSFRQGATYEQYF. The V and J genes are TRBV5-1 and TRBJ2-7; 10 nucleotides agree with TRBD1. V lost 2 bases to trimming and J lost 2 bases; unmatched junction nucleotides: 4. This CDR3 spans 15 amino acids. CDR1 is SGHRS, CDR2 YFSETQ, per germline.

The chain is built from TRBV29-1 and TRBJ1-5, with D possibly TRBD1 on 6 matching bases. The CDR3 has 12 residues. Looked up from germline, CDR1 is SQVTM and CDR2 is ANQGSEA. Trimming pared 4 bases from V and 2 bases from J, leaving 6 bases between. This chain's CDR3 is CSVAGGNQPQHF. CDR3 DNA sequence: TGCAGCGTTGCAGGGGGCAATCAGCCCCAGCATTTT.

V usage is TRBV18 and J usage is TRBJ1-2; maybe TRBD1 (5 bases). The CDR3 contains 15 residues. The germline CDR1 and CDR2 sequences are KGHSH and LQKENI. The V end lost 6 bases, the J end lost 4 bases, and 18 bases lay between the germline ends. The CDR3 loop is CASSLVGGGSYGYTF. As DNA, the CDR3 is TGTGCCAGCTCCCTCGTTGGGGGAGGCTCCTATGGCTACACCTTC. The whole variable domain, filled in from reference TRBV18 and TRBJ1-2, reads NAGVMQNPRHLVRRRGQEARLRCSPMKGHSHVYWYRQLPEEGLKFMVYLQKENIIDESGMPKERFSAEFPKEGPSILRIQQVVRGDSAAYFCASSLVGGGSYGYTFGSGTRLTVV.

The chain is built from TRBV5-1 and TRBJ2-3; 9 nucleotides match TRBD1. Germline V gene data show CDR1 as SGHRS and CDR2 as YFSETQ. The CDR3 runs 18 residues. The J segment lost 4 bases and the V segment lost 4 bases, leaving 16 bases of the junction unmatched. The CDR3 region has the DNA TGCGCCAGCAGCAAGGGGGGGACAGGGCTGGGTACAGCAGATACGCAGTATTTT. It yields the protein CASSKGGTGLGTADTQYF.

V and J are TRBV9 and TRBJ2-1; 8 bases are shared with TRBD2. Per germline, CDR1 SGDLS and CDR2 YYNGEE. CDR3 length: 15 amino acids. The V and J ends lost 4 bases and 8 bases, in that order; junction bases with no gene match: 11. CDR3 in amino acids: CASSYGLAGTDEQFF. In nucleotides, the CDR3 is TGTGCCAGCAGCTACGGACTAGCCGGAACGGATGAGCAGTTCTTC.

The chain links TRBV5-1 to TRBJ2-5; D call uncertain. V lost 1 base and J lost 5, with 6 bases in between. This CDR3 is built from 12 residues. Germline V gene data show CDR1 as SGHRS and CDR2 as YFSETQ. CDR3 region: CASSLYLETQYF. The CDR3 region has the DNA TGCGCCAGCAGCTTGTATCTGGAGACCCAGTACTTC.

The V gene is TRBV7-3, the J gene TRBJ2-3, with TRBD2 matching over 12 bases. The CDR3 contains 19 residues. With 0 bases clipped from V and 1 base from J, the junction kept 8 bases outside the gene matches. The germline V gene has CDR1 SGHTA and CDR2 FQGTGA. DNA of the CDR3: TGTGCCAGCAGCTTAACGTACGAGACTAGCGGGAGAGGCACAGATACGCAGTATTTT. Translated, it gives CASSLTYETSGRGTDTQYF. The variable domain in full, with the rest retrieved from reference TRBV7-3 and TRBJ2-3, is GAGVSQTPSNKVTEKGKYVELRCDPISGHTALYWYRQSLGQGPEFLIYFQGTGAADDSGLPNDRFFAVRPEGSVSTLKIQRTERGDSAVYLCASSLTYETSGRGTDTQYFGPGTRLTVL.

CDR3 sequence (DNA): TGTGCCAGCAGCCCCAGACAGGGTGGGACAGATACGCAGTATTTT. The encoded protein is CASSPRQGGTDTQYF. This chain links TRBV5-4 with TRBJ2-3, with 7 bases that match TRBD1. J was trimmed by 3 bases and V by 4 bases; bases with no gene match: 8. Per the germline V gene, CDR1 is SGHNT and CDR2 is YYREEE (reference sequence). The CDR3 sequence is 15 residues long. The full variable domain, its missing parts supplied by reference TRBV5-4 and TRBJ2-3, is ETGVTQSPTHLIKTRGQQVTLRCSSQSGHNTVSWYQQALGQGPQFIFQYYREEENGRGNFPPRFSGLQFPNYSSELNVNALELDDSALYLCASSPRQGGTDTQYFGPGTRLTVL.

The chain uses TRBV25-1 and TRBJ1-2, with 10 bases fitting TRBD1. J was trimmed by 8 bases and V by 6 bases; bases with no gene match: 6. The CDR3 runs to 13 residues. Germline V CDR1 and CDR2: MGHDK, SYGVNS. The CDR3: CASRADRGRGYTF. The CDR3 DNA is TGTGCCAGCAGGGCAGACAGGGGGCGAGGCTACACCTTC.

This chain links TRBV5-1 with TRBJ2-5, with 7 positions matching TRBD1. The germline V gene encodes CDR1 SGHRS and CDR2 YFSETQ. The length of the CDR3 is 14 residues. J gave up 0 bases and V 1 base, and 0 bases lay outside the gene matches. Here the CDR3 DNA reads TGCGCCAGCAGCTTGACAGGGGACCAAGAGACCCAGTACTTC. Residues: CASSLTGDQETQYF. The whole variable domain, filled in from reference TRBV5-1 and TRBJ2-5, reads KAGVTQTPRYLIKTRGQQVTLSCSPISGHRSVSWYQQTPGQGLQFLFEYFSETQRNKGNFPGRFSGRQFSNSRSEMNVSTLELGDSALYLCASSLTGDQETQYFGPGTRLLVL.

The chain employs TRBV29-1 and TRBJ1-1; 11 nucleotides align to TRBD1. Germline assignment: CDR1 SQVTM and CDR2 ANQGSEA. Trimming cost V 4 bases and J 5 bases; bases outside gene matches: 3. The CDR3 runs to 13 residues. CDR3 loop: CSVGDRGGTEAFF. The CDR3 coding sequence is TGCAGCGTTGGGGACAGGGGGGGAACTGAAGCTTTCTTT.

At least ten counts were recorded for this clone. CDR3 sequence: CASSASTGGNTDTQYF. CDR3 DNA sequence: TGTGCCAGCAGTGCGTCGACAGGGGGAAACACAGATACGCAGTATTTT. This sequence joins TRBV25-1 and TRBJ2-3; TRBD1 matches 9 bases. Germline V lookup: CDR1 MGHDK, CDR2 SYGVNS. With 4 bases clipped from V and 2 bases from J, the junction kept 7 bases outside the gene matches. This CDR3 has 16 residues.

The chain combines TRBV30 with TRBJ1-4; maybe TRBD1 (6 bases). V was shortened by 2 bases and J by 5 bases, with 9 bases between the two germline ends. This CDR3 is built from 13 residues. Germline assignment: CDR1 GTSNPN and CDR2 SVGIG (reference sequence). CDR3 amino acids: CAWSRTENEKLFF. DNA of the CDR3: TGTGCCTGGAGTCGGACAGAGAATGAAAAACTGTTTTTT.

The rearrangement uses TRBV5-4 and TRBJ2-3, with TRBD2 matching over 9 bases. Germline CDR1 SGHNT, CDR2 YYREEE (reference sequence). V lost 3 bases, J lost 3 bases, and 5 bases stayed unmatched. The CDR3 length is 15 residues. CDR3 loop: CASSSGTSRTDTQYF. DNA of the CDR3: TGTGCCAGCAGCTCCGGGACTAGCAGGACAGATACGCAGTATTTT.

V usage is TRBV5-1 and J usage is TRBJ1-2, with TRBD1 identical over 7 bases. Germline V CDR1 and CDR2: SGHRS, YFSETQ. Trimming at V came to 4 bases and at J to 6 bases, leaving 3 bases not matched to a gene. The CDR3 spans 12 residues. Written as DNA, the CDR3 is TGCGCCAGCAGCGAAGGGACAGATGGCTACACCTTC. Encoded protein: CASSEGTDGYTF.

The rearrangement joins TRBV6-5 to TRBJ2-3, with TRBD2 identical over 12 bases. Losses at the gene ends were 6 bases for V and 1 base for J; bases not matched to a gene: 2. CDR1 is MNHEY, CDR2 SVGAGI, per germline. The CDR3 consists of 15 residues. CDR3 coding DNA: TGTGCCAGCAGAGGACTAGCGGGGCGCACAGATACGCAGTATTTT. Amino acids: CASRGLAGRTDTQYF.

As regards this clone: The identical CDR3 is also encoded by other nucleotide sequences in the sample. This chain uses TRBV30 with TRBJ1-3; unclear D gene. Germline CDR1 is GTSNPN and CDR2 is SVGIG (reference sequence). The CDR3 spans 12 residues. Trimming stripped 2 bases from V and 4 bases from J, with 6 bases between. CDR3: CAWSIQGNTIYF. The CDR3 nucleotides read TGTGCCTGGAGTATACAGGGAAACACCATATATTTT.

The chain employs TRBV6-5 and TRBJ2-7; 7 bases fit TRBD2. The length of the CDR3 is 15 residues. The V segment lost 6 bases and the J segment 3 bases; nucleotides outside the gene matches: 11. Germline CDR1 MNHEY, CDR2 SVGAGI. The chain's CDR3 is CASSPPGGRNYEQYF. The CDR3 DNA reads TGTGCCAGCAGCCCGCCGGGAGGCAGAAACTACGAGCAGTACTTC.